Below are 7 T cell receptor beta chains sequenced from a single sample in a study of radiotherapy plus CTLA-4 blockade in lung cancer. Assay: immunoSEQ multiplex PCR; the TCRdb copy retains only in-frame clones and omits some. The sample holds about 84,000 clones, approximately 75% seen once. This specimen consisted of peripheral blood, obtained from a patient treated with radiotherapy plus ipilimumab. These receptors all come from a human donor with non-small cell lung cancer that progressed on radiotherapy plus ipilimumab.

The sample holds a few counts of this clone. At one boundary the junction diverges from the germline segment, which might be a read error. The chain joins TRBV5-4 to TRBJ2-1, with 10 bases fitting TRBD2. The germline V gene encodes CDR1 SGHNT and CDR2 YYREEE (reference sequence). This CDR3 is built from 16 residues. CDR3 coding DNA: TGCGCCAGCAGCCAGATGGCTAGCGGGGGTCACAATGAGCAGTTCTTC. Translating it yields CASSQMASGGHNEQFF.

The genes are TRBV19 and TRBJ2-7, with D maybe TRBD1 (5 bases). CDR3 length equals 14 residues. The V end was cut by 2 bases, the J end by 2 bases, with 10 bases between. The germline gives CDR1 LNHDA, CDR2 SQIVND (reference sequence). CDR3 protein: CASSIFDRTYEQYF. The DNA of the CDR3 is TGTGCCAGTAGTATATTCGACAGAACCTACGAGCAGTACTTC.

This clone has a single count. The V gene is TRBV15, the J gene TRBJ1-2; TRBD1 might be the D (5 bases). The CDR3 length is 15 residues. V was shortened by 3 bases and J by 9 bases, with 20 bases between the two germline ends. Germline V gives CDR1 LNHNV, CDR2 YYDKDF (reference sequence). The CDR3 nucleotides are TGTGCCACCAGCAGCCGGGACGGCCAAGCGTGGAGCTACACCTTC. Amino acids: CATSSRDGQAWSYTF.

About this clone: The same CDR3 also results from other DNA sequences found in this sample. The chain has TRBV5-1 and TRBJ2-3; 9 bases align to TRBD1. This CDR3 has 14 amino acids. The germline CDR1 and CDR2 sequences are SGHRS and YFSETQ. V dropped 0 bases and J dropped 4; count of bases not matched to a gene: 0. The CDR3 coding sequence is TGCGCCAGCAGCTTGGGACAGGGGGCAGATACGCAGTATTTT. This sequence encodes CASSLGQGADTQYF.

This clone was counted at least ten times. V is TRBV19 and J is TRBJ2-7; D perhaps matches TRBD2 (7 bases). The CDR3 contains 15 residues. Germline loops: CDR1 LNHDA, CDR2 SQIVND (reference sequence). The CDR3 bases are TGTGCTACGTCTCTTGCGGCGGGGGCCTCCTACGAGCAGTACTTC. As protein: CATSLAAGASYEQYF.

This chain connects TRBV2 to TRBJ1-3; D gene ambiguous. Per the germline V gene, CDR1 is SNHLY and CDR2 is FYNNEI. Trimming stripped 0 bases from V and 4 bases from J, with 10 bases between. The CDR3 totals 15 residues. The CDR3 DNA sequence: TGTGCCAGCAGTGAAGCGACGGGGTTGGGAAACACCATATATTTT. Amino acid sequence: CASSEATGLGNTIYF. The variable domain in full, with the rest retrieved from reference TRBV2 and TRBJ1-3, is EPEVTQTPSHQVTQMGQEVILRCVPISNHLYFYWYRQILGQKVEFLVSFYNNEISEKSEIFDDQFSVERPDGSNFTLKIRSTKLEDSAMYFCASSEATGLGNTIYFGEGSWLTVV.

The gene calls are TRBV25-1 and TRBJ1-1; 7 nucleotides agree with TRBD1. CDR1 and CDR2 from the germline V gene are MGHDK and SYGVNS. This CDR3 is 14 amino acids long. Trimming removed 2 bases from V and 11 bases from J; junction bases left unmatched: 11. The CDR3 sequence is CASSEKGEGGRAFF. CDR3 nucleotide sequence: TGTGCCAGCAGTGAAAAGGGGGAAGGGGGCAGGGCTTTCTTT.